The 30 T cell receptor beta chains below come from one sample, sequenced in a study of T-cell memory formation after mild COVID-19 (dated by TCRdb to the early 2020s). The protocol used for the library was 5' RACE. The instrument given in TCRdb is Illumina NovaSeq 6000. TCRdb reanalyzed the raw reads on its own, using fastp at Q25 for trimming and MiXCR for clone calling, and kept in-frame beta chains. Rows are combined by CDR3 protein, so each entry shows the most common genes and DNA. Counted in this sample were hundreds of thousands of distinct CDR3 sequences; roughly 21% of them appeared once. The top ten hold about 21% of the sample. The sequenced sample consisted of PBMCs or a T cell subset sorted from them (not recorded which). The receptors come from a man between 18 and 35 years old who had mild COVID-19 (a few samples of this study predate the infection). The sample titles of this study are shuffled in the database, so cell type and time point are left out; the donor was told from shared clones.

This clonotype was seen repeatedly, ten times or more. This rearrangement joins TRBV28 to TRBJ2-7; a weak D match, TRBD1 (6 bases). The V gene lost 4 bases and the J gene lost 6 bases, with 19 bases spanning the gap. Germline V CDR1 and CDR2: MDHEN, SYDVKM. The CDR3 spans 15 residues. Written as DNA, the CDR3 is TGTGCCAGCAGTTCCCTGACTGACAGGCTCCCCGAGCAGTACGTC. This gives the protein CASSSLTDRLPEQYV.

The chain employs TRBV20-1 and TRBJ2-5, with D perhaps matching TRBD2 (7 bases). The CDR3 loop spans 16 amino acids. Trimming removed 2 bases at V and 2 bases at J, with 18 bases between. The V gene's germline CDR1 is DFQATT and CDR2 SNEGSKA (reference sequence). CDR3 sequence reads: CSARPPTGGLQETQYF. CDR3 DNA sequence: TGCAGTGCTAGACCACCGACGGGGGGCCTACAAGAGACCCAGTACTTC.

The sample holds a few counts of this clonotype. V is TRBV20-1 and J is TRBJ1-2, with D perhaps matching TRBD1 (5 bases). Germline lookup yields CDR1 DFQATT and CDR2 SNEGSKA (reference sequence). V lost 4 bases and J lost 6, with 15 bases in between. CDR3 length equals 13 residues. The CDR3 nucleotides read TGCAGTGCTACATGGACCGGGGGGAATGGCTACACCTTC. Its protein is CSATWTGGNGYTF.

This clonotype showed up many times. The chain combines TRBV5-1 with TRBJ2-5; 9 nucleotides match TRBD1. The CDR3 has 16 amino acids. Losses at the gene ends were 0 bases for V and 4 bases for J; bases not matched to a gene: 7. In germline, CDR1 is SGHRS, CDR2 YFSETQ. In nucleotides, the CDR3 is TGCGCCAGCAGCTTGGGGGGAACAGGGGGCGGAGAGACCCAGTACTTC. This encodes CASSLGGTGGGETQYF.

This clonotype was seen only a few times. The V and J genes are TRBV3-1 and TRBJ2-5; the D gene is possibly TRBD1 (5 bases). V gave up 3 bases and J gave up 5 bases, with 13 bases separating them. This CDR3 comprises 14 residues. Germline V CDR1 and CDR2: LGHDT, YNNKEL (reference sequence). The CDR3 DNA reads TGTGCCAGCAGCCAGATGACAGTTCTTGAGACCCAGTACTTC. Translation: CASSQMTVLETQYF.

This chain uses TRBV11-2 with TRBJ2-7, with TRBD1 matching over 11 bases. Trimming cost V 2 bases and J 4 bases; bases outside gene matches: 1. This CDR3 has 14 residues. Germline CDR1 reads SGHAT; CDR2 reads FQNNGV. The CDR3 nucleotides read TGTGCCAGCAGCTTAAGGGACAGGGGGTACGAGCAGTACGTC. Protein sequence: CASSLRDRGYEQYV.

This clonotype has a handful of counts. The chain employs TRBV20-1 and TRBJ1-6; TRBD1 agrees at 7 bases. The CDR3 has 17 residues. Per germline, CDR1 DFQATT and CDR2 SNEGSKA (reference sequence). Losses at the gene ends were 4 bases for V and 0 bases for J; bases not matched to a gene: 9. The CDR3 nucleotides read TGCAGTGCTATCCGGGACAGATTCTTCTCCTATAATTCACCCCTCCACTTT. Residues: CSAIRDRFFSYNSPLHF.

There are a few counts of this clonotype. CDR3 nucleotides: TGTGCCAGCAGCGTAGGACAGGGGCTCTCCTACAATGAGCAGTTCTTC. Its protein is CASSVGQGLSYNEQFF. The chain combines TRBV2 with TRBJ2-1; TRBD1 matches 9 bases. Germline values: CDR1 SNHLY, CDR2 FYNNEI. V lost 6 bases to trimming and J lost 0 bases; unmatched junction nucleotides: 6. The CDR3 extends over 16 amino acids.

The chain combines TRBV7-9 with TRBJ1-6, with TRBD1 identical over 12 bases. V trimming: 5 bases; J trimming: 7 bases; junction bases outside the gene matches: 9. The length of the CDR3 is 17 residues. Germline V gives CDR1 SEHNR, CDR2 FQNEAQ (reference sequence). The CDR3 loop is CASSPSPGQGANSPLHF. The CDR3, as DNA: TGTGCCAGCAGCCCAAGTCCGGGACAGGGGGCGAATTCACCCCTCCACTTT. Full variable domain (outside the CDR3, taken from reference TRBV7-9 and TRBJ1-6): DTGVSQNPRHKITKRGQNVTFRCDPISEHNRLYWYRQTLGQGPEFLTYFQNEAQLEKSRLLSDRFSAERPKGSFSTLEIQRTEQGDSAMYLCASSPSPGQGANSPLHFGNGTRLTVT.

The genes are TRBV20-1 and TRBJ1-2, with D possibly TRBD1 on 6 matching bases. Germline values: CDR1 DFQATT, CDR2 SNEGSKA (reference sequence). V shed 0 bases and J shed 8 bases, with 13 bases lying between them. CDR3 length equals 13 residues. CDR3 DNA sequence: TGCAGTGCTAGAGAGCTACAGGGAGGCGGCTACACCTTC. As protein: CSARELQGGGYTF.

This clonotype was observed a handful of times. The chain uses TRBV5-5 and TRBJ2-4; D possibly uses TRBD1 or TRBD2 (5 bases each). The CDR3 length is 17 residues. The V end was cut by 6 bases, the J end by 0 bases, with 19 bases between. Germline CDR1 SGHKS, CDR2 YYEKEE (reference sequence). CDR3 loop: CASNRLGEPLAKNIQYF. CDR3 bases: TGTGCCAGCAACCGCCTGGGGGAGCCCCTAGCCAAAAACATTCAGTACTTC.

This clonotype has a handful of counts. V usage is TRBV21-1 and J usage is TRBJ2-3; the D call of TRBD1 is as the table states it, not checked on the DNA. TRBV21-1 is listed as a pseudogene. CDR3 size: 16 residues. The CDR3 nucleotides are TGTGCCAGCAGCAAAGACCTACAGGGCGAATCAGATACGCAGTATTTT. It yields the protein CASSKDLQGESDTQYF.

This clonotype showed up just a few times. This rearrangement joins TRBV6-6 to TRBJ1-2, with D perhaps matching TRBD1 (6 bases). The CDR3 covers 13 residues. V was cut by 6 bases and J by 2 bases, with 10 bases left in between. The germline gives CDR1 MNHNY, CDR2 SVGAGI (reference sequence). The CDR3 sequence: CASSKGQNYGYTF. CDR3 DNA: TGTGCCAGCAGCAAAGGACAGAACTATGGCTACACCTTC.

This clonotype was observed a handful of times. The chain carries TRBV6-2 or TRBV6-3 and TRBJ1-5; D uncertain. Germline CDR1 reads MNHEY; CDR2 reads SVGEGT. The CDR3 length is 15 residues. Trimming cost V 4 bases and J 3 bases, with 13 bases left between them. The CDR3, as DNA: TGTGCCAGCAGTTCGACCCGAATCCTCAATCAGCCCCAGCATTTT. Protein product: CASSSTRILNQPQHF.

This clonotype was detected only a few times. The chain employs TRBV7-2 and TRBJ2-5, with TRBD2 as a possible D gene (6 bases). The V gene lost 4 bases and the J gene lost 5 bases, with 17 bases spanning the gap. The CDR3 is 15 amino acids. Germline assignment: CDR1 SGHTA and CDR2 FQGNSA. This CDR3 is CASSSRSGGAETQYF. CDR3 in DNA: TGTGCCAGCAGCTCCCGGTCCGGGGGTGCGGAGACCCAGTACTTC.

CDR3 coding DNA: TGCAGCGTTGCGTCTGGCTTCAGCTCCTACAATGAGCAGTTCTTC. Its protein product is CSVASGFSSYNEQFF. The chain is built from TRBV29-1 and TRBJ2-1; D uncertain. The ends were cut back, 4 bases at V and 0 bases at J, with 13 bases in the middle. Germline assignment: CDR1 SQVTM and CDR2 ANQGSEA. This CDR3 region has 15 residues.

The V and J genes are TRBV28 and TRBJ1-5; D remains ambiguous. V was shortened by 4 bases and J by 11 bases, with 12 bases between the two germline ends. The CDR3 contains 12 residues. CDR1 MDHEN and CDR2 SYDVKM come from the germline V gene. CDR3 in amino acids: CASSSAVAAQHF. CDR3 sequence (DNA): TGTGCCAGCAGTTCAGCGGTTGCGGCCCAGCATTTT.

The gene calls are TRBV7-8 and TRBJ2-3, with D perhaps matching TRBD2 (6 bases). The CDR3 runs to 15 residues. In germline, CDR1 is SGHVS, CDR2 FQNEAQ. Trimming took off 4 bases at V and 5 bases at J, with 16 bases between the two ends. CDR3: CASSSNSGRGDTQYF. The CDR3 bases are TGTGCCAGCAGCTCAAACAGCGGGCGAGGAGATACGCAGTATTTT. The variable domain in full, completed from reference TRBV7-8 and TRBJ2-3, reads GAGVSQSPRYKVAKRGQDVALRCDPISGHVSLFWYQQALGQGPEFLTYFQNEAQLDKSGLPSDRFFAERPEGSVSTLKIQRTQQEDSAVYLCASSSNSGRGDTQYFGPGTRLTVL.

Ten or more counts support this clonotype. The chain recombines TRBV5-1 with TRBJ2-7, with 11 bases lining up with TRBD1. Germline CDR1 reads SGHRS; CDR2 reads YFSETQ. This CDR3 comprises 14 residues. With 2 bases clipped from V and 4 bases from J, the junction kept 2 bases outside the gene matches. The CDR3 nucleotides are TGCGCCAGCAGCTTCGGGACAGGGGGTTACGAGCAGTACGTC. The encoded protein is CASSFGTGGYEQYV.

This clonotype turned up a few times. CDR3 sequence: CASRTGTRADTQYF. CDR3 DNA: TGTGCCAGCAGAACCGGGACTAGAGCAGATACGCAGTATTTT. The V gene is TRBV6-5, the J gene TRBJ2-3, with 8 bases identical to TRBD2. The CDR3 spans 14 residues. V lost 6 bases and J lost 4; bases outside the gene matches: 6. Germline-derived CDR1 and CDR2 are MNHEY and SVGAGI.

This rearrangement joins TRBV7-2 to TRBJ1-3; 9 bases agree with TRBD1. The ends lost 4 bases at V and 4 bases at J; junction bases unmatched: 2. This CDR3 is 14 amino acids long. Germline V gives CDR1 SGHTA, CDR2 FQGNSA. Written as DNA, the CDR3 is TGTGCCAGCAGCTCCGGGACAGGGGGAAACACCATATATTTT. Residues: CASSSGTGGNTIYF.

This clonotype was seen only a few times. This chain links TRBV5-1 with TRBJ2-7, with a tentative D call TRBD2 (5 bases). CDR3 size: 13 residues. V was shortened by 3 bases and J by 4 bases, with 11 bases between the two germline ends. Germline lookup yields CDR1 SGHRS and CDR2 YFSETQ. CDR3: CASSSAPGYEQYF. CDR3 bases: TGCGCCAGCAGCTCCGCACCGGGATACGAGCAGTACTTC.

The chain combines TRBV20-1 with TRBJ2-3, with 9 bases aligning to TRBD2. The germline V gene encodes CDR1 DFQATT and CDR2 SNEGSKA (reference sequence). With 6 bases clipped from V and 2 bases from J, the junction kept 6 bases outside the gene matches. The CDR3 runs to 14 residues. CDR3 in amino acids: CSAESGGFTDTQYF. CDR3 DNA sequence: TGCAGTGCGGAAAGCGGGGGGTTCACAGATACGCAGTATTTT.

The V call is TRBV7-2, the J call TRBJ1-6; a possible D gene is TRBD1 (6 bases). V was clipped by 7 bases and J by 5 bases, with 12 bases between them. This CDR3 has 14 amino acids. CDR1 is SGHTA and CDR2 is FQGNSA in the germline V gene. The CDR3 DNA reads as TGTGCCAGCATCCAAGGGGGAAATAATTCACCCCTCCACTTT. It codes for CASIQGGNNSPLHF.

CDR3 loop: CASSLANSRDTQYF. CDR3 nucleotides: TGCGCCAGCAGCTTGGCAAACTCACGGGATACGCAGTATTTT. This rearrangement joins TRBV5-1 to TRBJ2-3; no clear D gene. The CDR3 has 14 residues. Trimming removed 0 bases from V and 6 bases from J, with 11 bases in between. In germline, CDR1 is SGHRS, CDR2 YFSETQ.

This clonotype occurred a few times. The rearrangement links TRBV6-2 or TRBV6-3 to TRBJ2-7; D might be TRBD2 (6 bases). Germline assignment: CDR1 MNHEY and CDR2 SVGEGT. Trimming pared 5 bases from V and 9 bases from J, leaving 14 bases between. The CDR3 has 12 amino acids. The CDR3 here is CASSPGATRQYF. The CDR3 region has the DNA TGTGCCAGCAGTCCGGGAGCTACGAGGCAGTACTTC.

This clonotype was seen repeatedly, ten times or more. J is TRBJ2-1 and V is TRBV4-1, with D perhaps TRBD2 (7 bases). The CDR3 covers 17 residues. Germline V CDR1 and CDR2: MGHRA, YSYEKL. The V gene lost 0 bases and the J gene lost 0 bases, with 12 bases spanning the gap. The CDR3 loop is CASSQDGGGLSYNEQFF. The CDR3 DNA is TGCGCCAGCAGCCAAGATGGCGGGGGCCTCTCCTACAATGAGCAGTTCTTC.

Here the CDR3 reads CASSQDRRLAPRSTDTQYF. Written as DNA, the CDR3 is TGCGCCAGCAGCCAAGATCGGAGACTAGCCCCCCGGAGCACAGATACGCAGTATTTT. The chain has TRBV4-3 and TRBJ2-3; 7 positions match TRBD2. Germline CDR1 and CDR2: LGHNA and YSLEER. Germline trimming cut 0 bases from V and 0 bases from J; bases unmatched to any gene: 12. The CDR3 runs to 19 residues.

This clonotype was detected only a few times. The chain recombines TRBV5-6 with TRBJ2-1; D is unresolved. Per germline, CDR1 SGHDT and CDR2 YYEEEE. The CDR3 is made up of 11 amino acids. The ends were cut back, 3 bases at V and 8 bases at J, with 6 bases in the middle. Here the CDR3 reads CASSWLDEQFF. In DNA form, the CDR3 reads TGTGCCAGCAGCTGGCTAGATGAGCAGTTCTTC.

The chain joins TRBV11-2 to TRBJ2-5; TRBD2 agrees at 12 bases. After removal of 8 bases from V and 5 bases from J, the junction contained 3 bases not matched to a gene. This CDR3 is built from 13 residues. Germline V gives CDR1 SGHAT, CDR2 FQNNGV. Written as DNA, the CDR3 is TGTGCCAGCTGGACTAGCGGGGAGGAGACCCAGTACTTC. The encoded protein is CASWTSGEETQYF.